These T cell receptor beta chains were read from a single sample in a study of siplizumab effects on memory and regulatory T cells. Using immunoSEQ multiplex PCR, the repertoire was profiled, and TCRdb retains in-frame clones only, with some absent. The profile shows just under 85,000 clones, over 80% of them singletons. What was sequenced was Tregs sorted from blood. All receptors derive from a human donor in good health. Each CDR3 is given without its conserved first and last residue. Size is omitted from some rows. Given values are once, few, many or a class for expanded clones.

V,length,size,J,CDR3
TRBV6-1,12,NA,TRBJ1-2,ASSADSLNYGYT
TRBV7-9,14,NA,TRBJ2-2,ASSRAGTPNTGELF
TRBV9,13,NA,TRBJ1-2,ASSAYRDFNYGYT
TRBV4-3,13,NA,TRBJ2-7,ASSPEATGNYEQY
TRBV9,13,NA,TRBJ1-3,ASSVGQGAGNTIY
TRBV12-2,18,NA,TRBJ1-5,ASRLATPRTGRYSNQPQH
TRBV9,12,NA,TRBJ1-3,ASSVGSAGNTIY
TRBV4-1,14,once,TRBJ2-6,ASSPGPSSGANVLT
TRBV28,13,NA,TRBJ2-7,ASSSEGRATYEQY
TRBV7-2,13,NA,TRBJ2-7,ASSQGGKSSYEQY
TRBV4-3,9,NA,TRBJ2-1,ASSRRDEQF
TRBV7-9,10,NA,TRBJ2-1,ASSGLAGEQF
TRBV5-5,14,NA,TRBJ2-5,ASSLGDWSGQETQY
TRBV6-5,12,NA,TRBJ1-6,ASSRQGRNSPLH
TRBV5-4,13,once,TRBJ2-3,ASSPTGYYTDTQY
TRBV10-3,13,NA,TRBJ1-6,AISDKGASVSPLH
TRBV19,14,NA,TRBJ2-2,ASSIVGGGASGELF
TRBV5-1,12,NA,TRBJ2-1,ASSLDTTLDEQF
TRBV5-1,14,NA,TRBJ1-1,ASSSTTGTANTEAF
TRBV4-2,12,NA,TRBJ1-1,ASTLDRLTTEAF
TRBV9,11,NA,TRBJ2-7,ASSVDSSYEQY
TRBV21-1,14,NA,TRBJ1-1,ASSISDRFMNTEAF
TRBV5-1,14,few,TRBJ2-1,ASSYVTGGHYNEQF
TRBV5-6,12,NA,TRBJ1-1,ASRSMALNTEAF
TRBV29-1,13,NA,TRBJ1-1,SVEVLGRSTTEAF
TRBV15,14,NA,TRBJ1-5,ATRLGGGNSNQPQH
TRBV11-2,15,NA,TRBJ2-7,ASSLGSRQGFSYEQY
TRBV9,12,NA,TRBJ1-1,ASSETQGFTEAF
TRBV7-9,13,NA,TRBJ1-2,ASSLAPGKYYGYT
TRBV6-5,10,NA,TRBJ2-7,ASRDRAYEQY
TRBV7-9,11,NA,TRBJ2-7,ASSLGVSYEQY
TRBV6-1,13,NA,TRBJ2-7,ASTHTRQGSYEQY
TRBV12-2,15,NA,TRBJ2-2,ASRLSGGAVGTGELF
TRBV6-5,9,NA,TRBJ2-7,ASSLLYEQY
TRBV7-8,12,NA,TRBJ1-6,ASNSGAYNSPLH
TRBV5-6,13,medium-sized,TRBJ2-1,ASSPGQILYNEQF
TRBV5-1,11,NA,TRBJ1-4,ASSSVGGEKLF
TRBV7-2,12,NA,TRBJ2-7,ASSFGSSSYEQY
TRBV9,15,once,TRBJ1-1,ASSVADSYPGKPEAF
TRBV5-5,11,once,TRBJ2-7,ASSLFQRAEQY
TRBV2,11,NA,TRBJ2-7,ASSLTGAYEQY
TRBV5-1,13,NA,TRBJ1-2,ASSRTGEANYGYT
TRBV5-1,14,NA,TRBJ2-5,ASSPVVTSAGETQY